This T cell receptor beta chain was recorded in a study of cytomegalovirus exposure and HLA in healthy donors. It was with 60 Vbeta and 13 Jbeta primers that the PCR ran. Data came from immunoSEQ multiplex PCR; TCRdb stores just in-frame clones and leaves some out. The sample shows more than 120,000 clones, around 75% of them seen only once. General observations from the study: A later analysis appeared to link common viral pathogens to several of the most significant clusters.

This CDR3 is 15 amino acids long. Per the germline V gene, CDR1 is SSHAT and CDR2 is FNYEAQ (reference sequence). Trimming stripped 6 bases from V and 3 bases from J, with 17 bases between. At sampling all donors were nominally healthy, likely with unrecorded immune exposures. As concerns this clone: Its antigen is as yet unknown. The identical CDR3 is also encoded by other nucleotide sequences in the sample.

The material sequenced was PBMCs. This chain joins TRBV7-7 and TRBJ2-5; D is uncertain. This sequence was found in a young woman in good health and CMV-seronegative. The CDR3 sequence: CASSQSGYSEETQYF. In nucleotides, the CDR3 is TGTGCCAGCAGTCAATCCGGGTACTCCGAAGAGACCCAGTACTTC.